This record looks at one TCR beta chain sequence and its context. Sequencing was performed with immunoSEQ multiplex PCR; in TCRdb, only in-frame clones are kept and a portion is missing. The sample yields 50,000 or so clones, 65% to 80% seen once. The data were taken from a study of T cell clones after liver transplantation. About the research overall: TCRbeta sequencing after a pre-transplant mixed lymphocyte reaction identified graft-donor-reactive clones, later tracked in post-transplant blood.

The germline CDR1 and CDR2 sequences are GTSNPN and SVGIG (reference sequence). V lost 7 bases to trimming and J lost 5 bases, with 10 bases between them. The CDR3 consists of 11 residues. The rearrangement joins TRBV30 to TRBJ2-3, with unresolved D. The sequencing used CD4+ T cells from blood, collected around 54 months after liver transplant. The source of this sequence is a human patient who received a liver transplant. Certain T cells may be donor cells from the graft. DNA for the CDR3: TGTGCCTCCGGTTGGGGAGATACGCAGTATTTT. Translating it yields CASGWGDTQYF.